This entry is about one TCR beta chain. The sample originates from a study of control samples from healthy donors and cancer patients. Measured with immunoSEQ multiplex PCR; TCRdb has only the in-frame clones, and not every one. The sample has about 140,000 clones, about nine tenths seen once. Trimming took off 3 bases at V and 6 bases at J, with 12 bases between the two ends. In germline, CDR1 is SGDLS, CDR2 YYNGEE. The length of the CDR3 is 14 residues. The sequence derives from a man aged 25-40 years in good health. The chain carries TRBV9 and TRBJ1-4, with a weak D call TRBD1 (6 bases). The sample comprised blood. Here the CDR3 reads CASSGGAGDEKLFF. DNA of the CDR3: TGTGCCAGCAGCGGCGGGGCAGGGGATGAAAAACTGTTTTTT.